These 9 T cell receptor beta chains came from one sample sequenced in a study of breast tumors, draining lymph nodes, adjacent tissues. TCRdb itself ran the multiplex PCR reads through MiXCR, one entry per CDR3 protein. The sample carries more than 85,000 distinct CDR3 sequences, around 20% recorded once. Axillary draining lymph nodes of breast cancer patients supplied the node samples. Material for sequencing was axillary lymph node tissue. These receptors were taken from a female donor with breast cancer. Some clones in this sample may be carry-over from other donors' samples.

This clonotype occurred many times. This rearrangement joins TRBV20-1 to TRBJ2-5, with 9 bases matching TRBD1. V gave up 0 bases and J gave up 4 bases; unmatched junction bases: 6. The V gene's germline CDR1 is DFQATT and CDR2 SNEGSKA (reference sequence). The CDR3 contains 15 residues. The CDR3 region is CSARDLGTGLETQYF. DNA for the CDR3: TGCAGTGCTAGAGATCTCGGGACAGGGTTAGAGACCCAGTACTTC.

This clonotype was counted at least ten times. This sequence joins TRBV27 and TRBJ2-7, with unresolved D. The CDR3 is 14 amino acids. In germline, CDR1 is MNHEY, CDR2 SMNVEV (reference sequence). V lost 6 bases and J lost 2, with 14 bases in between. Here the CDR3 reads CASRSRNFPYEQYF. CDR3 in DNA: TGTGCCAGCAGATCCCGGAACTTTCCCTACGAGCAGTACTTC.

This clonotype was picked up many times. The CDR3: CAISESSRVSGELFF. CDR3 coding DNA: TGTGCCATCAGTGAGTCGAGCAGGGTGTCCGGGGAGCTGTTTTTT. V is TRBV10-3 and J is TRBJ2-2, with a possible D match to TRBD1 (5 bases). The CDR3 loop spans 15 amino acids. Germline-derived CDR1 and CDR2 are ENHRY and SYGVKD. V lost 0 bases, J lost 6 bases, and 11 bases lay in between.

The chain combines TRBV20-1 with TRBJ2-7; TRBD2 is a possible D gene (6 bases). CDR1 DFQATT and CDR2 SNEGSKA come from the germline V gene (reference sequence). The CDR3 length is 14 residues. Deletions cut 0 bases from V and 2 bases from J, with 11 bases between. The CDR3 DNA follows: TGCAGTGCTAGAGATCCCAGGGAGGCCTACGAGCAGTACTTC. It specifies CSARDPREAYEQYF.

The rearrangement links TRBV7-9 to TRBJ1-2; a possible D gene is TRBD1 (5 bases). Deletions cut 5 bases from V and 8 bases from J, with 15 bases between. This CDR3 spans 13 amino acids. The germline V gene has CDR1 SEHNR and CDR2 FQNEAQ (reference sequence). The CDR3 reads CASSPQGTFGYTF. The CDR3 bases are TGTGCCAGCAGCCCGCAAGGGACTTTCGGCTACACCTTC. Supplemented by reference TRBV7-9 and TRBJ1-2, the full variable domain reads DTGVSQNPRHKITKRGQNVTFRCDPISEHNRLYWYRQTLGQGPEFLTYFQNEAQLEKSRLLSDRFSAERPKGSFSTLEIQRTEQGDSAMYLCASSPQGTFGYTFGSGTRLTVV.

The V and J genes are TRBV6-1 and TRBJ2-5; D call uncertain. Germline CDR1 reads MNHNS; CDR2 reads SASEGT. V shed 7 bases and J shed 5 bases, with 14 bases lying between them. This CDR3 is 13 amino acids long. Written as DNA, the CDR3 is TGTGCCAGCAACTATAATCCCTGGGAGACCCAGTACTTC. It codes for CASNYNPWETQYF.

CDR3 nucleotides: TGTGCCAGCAGCCTAGGGTCGGGACCAAAAGCTTTCTTT. It codes for CASSLGSGPKAFF. This rearrangement joins TRBV3-1 to TRBJ1-1; the D gene is possibly TRBD1 (5 bases). V was cut by 4 bases and J by 9 bases, with 15 bases left in between. Germline CDR1 reads LGHDT; CDR2 reads YNNKEL (reference sequence). The CDR3 sequence is 13 residues long.

This clonotype has ten or more counts. The V call is TRBV29-1, the J call TRBJ1-5; D possibly corresponds to TRBD1 (5 bases). The CDR3 covers 12 residues. The V end was cut by 4 bases, the J end by 3 bases, with 7 bases between. Germline CDR1 reads SQVTM; CDR2 reads ANQGSEA. The CDR3 nucleotides read TGCAGCGTTGGACAGAACAATCAGCCCCAGCATTTT. It encodes CSVGQNNQPQHF. Using reference TRBV29-1 and TRBJ1-5 for the parts outside the CDR3, the full variable domain is SAVISQKPSRDICQRGTSLTIQCQVDSQVTMMFWYRQQPGQSLTLIATANQGSEATYESGFVIDKFPISRPNLTFSTLTVSNMSPEDSSIYLCSVGQNNQPQHFGDGTRLSIL.

V and J are TRBV10-3 and TRBJ2-3; D gene uncertain. The CDR3 length is 14 residues. The germline V gene encodes CDR1 ENHRY and CDR2 SYGVKD. The V gene lost 6 bases and the J gene lost 0 bases, with 10 bases spanning the gap. The CDR3 DNA reads as TGTGCCATCAGACTACGGGCCAGCACAGATACGCAGTATTTT. It yields the protein CAIRLRASTDTQYF.